One T cell receptor (beta chain) is described in this entry. These data originate in a study of T cell responses to AZD1222 COVID-19 vaccine. Sequenced by immunoSEQ multiplex PCR; TCRdb stores in-frame clones only, minus some. Of around 180,000 clones in the sample, roughly 88% were seen once. The CDR3 extends over 14 amino acids. The V and J ends lost 3 bases and 5 bases respectively, with 10 bases between them. Per the germline V gene, CDR1 is SEHNR and CDR2 is FQNEAQ (reference sequence). The TCR originated in an adult in good health. Here the sequenced sample was peripheral blood, taken on day 0 of AZD1222 vaccination. The chain uses TRBV7-9 and TRBJ2-2; D not resolved. The CDR3 region is CASSLTSQTGELFF. CDR3 nucleotide sequence: TGTGCCAGCAGCTTGACGAGTCAAACCGGGGAGCTGTTTTTT.